The next 18 T cell receptor beta chains were all read from a single sample in a study of blood T cell repertoires in COVID-19. Profiling relied on immunoSEQ multiplex PCR, and the TCRdb table lists in-frame clones only, not all of them. The sample yields 140,000 or so clones, approximately 90% seen once. The sample was peripheral blood. Every receptor here comes from a woman in her 50s with acute or convalescent COVID-19.

J is TRBJ1-2 and V is TRBV30; D may be TRBD1 (6 bases). The CDR3 sequence is 14 residues long. Germline V CDR1 and CDR2: GTSNPN, SVGIG (reference sequence). With 3 bases removed from V and 5 bases from J, the gap between germline ends came to 16 bases. CDR3 residues: CAWRLERQGYGYTF. As DNA, the CDR3 is TGTGCCTGGAGGCTTGAAAGGCAGGGGTATGGCTACACCTTC.

The chain has TRBV10-3 and TRBJ2-2, with D hard to call. This CDR3 has 13 amino acids. Trimming shortened V by 11 bases and J by 1 base, and 11 bases separated the two germline ends. CDR1 and CDR2 (germline): ENHRY, SYGVKD. CDR3 nucleotides: TGTGCCCTCCTGAGTTTGAACACCGGGGAGCTGTTTTTT. Translating it yields CALLSLNTGELFF.

This clone showed up just once. The chain carries TRBV7-9 and TRBJ2-7; D ambiguous. Trimming shortened V by 1 base and J by 4 bases, and 8 bases separated the two germline ends. CDR3 length: 13 residues. CDR1 is SEHNR, CDR2 FQNEAQ, per germline (reference sequence). As DNA, the CDR3 is TGTGCCAGCAGCTTAGGTCAGAATTACGAGCAGTACTTC. This translates into CASSLGQNYEQYF.

J is TRBJ1-1 and V is TRBV7-9, with D maybe TRBD1 (6 bases). The CDR3 sequence is 13 residues long. V lost 5 bases, J lost 1 base, and 8 bases lay in between. The germline V gene has CDR1 SEHNR and CDR2 FQNEAQ (reference sequence). The CDR3 DNA reads TGTGCCAGCAGCGCGACAGGGAACACTGAAGCTTTCTTT. Amino acids: CASSATGNTEAFF.

This chain links TRBV7-9 with TRBJ1-2; D is unclear. The CDR3 runs 14 residues. Germline lookup yields CDR1 SEHNR and CDR2 FQNEAQ (reference sequence). Trimming removed 1 base from V and 4 bases from J, with 10 bases in between. This chain's CDR3 is CASSLDLYGYGYTF. CDR3 DNA sequence: TGTGCCAGCAGCTTAGATCTGTACGGCTATGGCTACACCTTC.

V gene TRBV7-9 combines with J gene TRBJ1-5, with 10 bases matching TRBD1. Germline-derived CDR1 and CDR2 are SEHNR and FQNEAQ (reference sequence). This CDR3 has 17 amino acids. The V and J ends lost 1 base and 9 bases, in that order; junction bases with no gene match: 12. In DNA form, the CDR3 reads TGTGCCAGCAGCTTAGTGTTTGGAGACAGGGGGCACGGGCCCCAGCATTTT. Translation: CASSLVFGDRGHGPQHF. Variable domain in full (rest from reference TRBV7-9 and TRBJ1-5): DTGVSQNPRHKITKRGQNVTFRCDPISEHNRLYWYRQTLGQGPEFLTYFQNEAQLEKSRLLSDRFSAERPKGSFSTLEIQRTEQGDSAMYLCASSLVFGDRGHGPQHFGDGTRLSIL.

J is TRBJ2-1 and V is TRBV25-1; possibly TRBD2 for D (6 bases). Germline values: CDR1 MGHDK, CDR2 SYGVNS. The CDR3 has 12 amino acids. Trimming took off 8 bases at V and 8 bases at J, with 13 bases between the two ends. The CDR3 DNA sequence: TGTGCCAGCCGACTAGACGCTTATGAGCAGTTCTTC. Its protein is CASRLDAYEQFF. The variable domain in full, with the rest retrieved from reference TRBV25-1 and TRBJ2-1, is EADIYQTPRYLVIGTGKKITLECSQTMGHDKMYWYQQDPGMELHLIHYSYGVNSTEKGDLSSESTVSRIRTEHFPLTLESARPSHTSQYLCASRLDAYEQFFGPGTRLTVL.

This sequence joins TRBV12-5 and TRBJ2-7; the match to TRBD1 covers 10 bases. CDR3 length: 16 amino acids. Per germline, CDR1 LGHNT and CDR2 FRNRAP. Trimming took 4 bases from V and 3 from J; bases not matched to a gene: 9. CDR3 protein: CASGSPDRGNNYEQYF. CDR3 in DNA: TGTGCTAGTGGTTCCCCGGACAGGGGGAACAACTACGAGCAGTACTTC.

V and J are TRBV28 and TRBJ1-5; D not certain. The CDR3 length is 14 residues. V was clipped by 3 bases and J by 3 bases, with 9 bases between them. Germline assignment: CDR1 MDHEN and CDR2 SYDVKM. The CDR3 nucleotides are TGTGCCAGCAGTTTGCGGCAGATCAATCAGCCCCAGCATTTT. Translation: CASSLRQINQPQHF.

The chain couples TRBV5-6 to TRBJ1-2; a weak D match, TRBD1 (6 bases). Germline-derived CDR1 and CDR2 are SGHDT and YYEEEE. The V end was cut by 4 bases, the J end by 5 bases, with 18 bases between. This CDR3 region has 15 residues. CDR3 sequence reads: CASSAGGWGLYGYTF. The CDR3 nucleotides are TGTGCCAGCAGCGCAGGTGGTTGGGGGCTGTATGGCTACACCTTC.

This clone has a count of ten or more. The chain links TRBV5-1 to TRBJ2-3; TRBD1 is a possible D gene (6 bases). This CDR3 is 16 amino acids long. Looked up from germline, CDR1 is SGHRS and CDR2 is YFSETQ. V lost 3 bases, J lost 0 bases, and 14 bases lay in between. The CDR3 region has the DNA TGCGCCAGCAGCTCCGTTTTGGGGGCGAGCACAGATACGCAGTATTTT. It codes for CASSSVLGASTDTQYF.

This clone was seen once. V usage is TRBV7-3 and J usage is TRBJ2-3, with D possibly TRBD2 on 6 matching bases. The CDR3 spans 14 residues. Trimming left V 3 bases short and J 4 bases short, with 11 bases between. Looked up from germline, CDR1 is SGHTA and CDR2 is FQGTGA. The CDR3 DNA follows: TGTGCCAGCAGCTTCCTGGGCGGGGCAGATACGCAGTATTTT. This translates into CASSFLGGADTQYF.

The chain couples TRBV7-9 to TRBJ2-7; D remains ambiguous. This CDR3 has 13 residues. V lost 0 bases and J 3 bases, leaving 6 bases between the germline ends. Germline V CDR1 and CDR2: SEHNR, FQNEAQ (reference sequence). DNA of the CDR3: TGTGCCAGCAGCTTAGCGCTCGGCTACGAGCAGTACTTC. This translates into CASSLALGYEQYF.

This clone is a singleton in its sample. The rearrangement joins TRBV24-1 to TRBJ2-1, with D tentatively TRBD1 (5 bases). The CDR3 length is 16 residues. Germline V CDR1 and CDR2: KGHDR, SFDVKD. The ends were cut back, 5 bases at V and 5 bases at J, with 18 bases in the middle. The CDR3 coding sequence is TGTGCCACCAGTGCCCGGTGGCAGGGAATACACAATGAGCAGTTCTTC. Translated, it gives CATSARWQGIHNEQFF.

This clone was found a few times. J is TRBJ1-1 and V is TRBV11-3; no clear D gene. The CDR3 sequence is 13 residues long. V lost 0 bases and J 3 bases, leaving 5 bases between the germline ends. Germline CDR1 reads SGHNT; CDR2 reads YENEEA. The DNA of the CDR3 is TGTGCCAGCAGCTTAGATCATTACACTGAAGCTTTCTTT. This gives the protein CASSLDHYTEAFF.

On this clone: This sample includes further DNA sequences coding for the same CDR3. The CDR3 loop reads CASSLGGGNTEAFF. CDR3 in DNA: TGCGCCAGCAGCTTGGGGGGAGGGAACACTGAAGCTTTCTTT. This sequence joins TRBV5-1 and TRBJ1-1, with D hard to call. V gave up 0 bases and J gave up 1 base, with 7 bases separating them. The CDR3 runs 14 residues. Germline CDR1 SGHRS, CDR2 YFSETQ.

The rearrangement links TRBV5-5 to TRBJ1-2, with 9 bases matching TRBD1. V lost 2 bases to trimming and J lost 6 bases; unmatched junction nucleotides: 5. Per the germline V gene, CDR1 is SGHKS and CDR2 is YYEKEE (reference sequence). This CDR3 spans 14 amino acids. Here the CDR3 DNA reads TGTGCCAGCAGCTTCGCACAGGGGGCTAATGGCTACACCTTC. It translates to CASSFAQGANGYTF.

The CDR3 nucleotides are TGCGCCAGCAGCTTTACGAGCGGGAACACCGGGGAGCTGTTTTTT. This codes for CASSFTSGNTGELFF. This chain joins TRBV5-1 and TRBJ2-2, with D possibly matching TRBD2 (5 bases). Trimming took off 2 bases at V and 1 base at J, with 9 bases between the two ends. This CDR3 is 15 amino acids long. CDR1 is SGHRS and CDR2 is YFSETQ in the germline V gene.